The present T cell receptor beta chain was sequenced within a study of blood T cell repertoires in COVID-19. Study as a whole: The United States, Italy and Spain supplied acute and convalescent COVID-19 samples.

Method: immunoSEQ multiplex PCR; TCRdb's copy keeps in-frame clones and lacks some. The sample comprises 50,000 to 60,000 clones, 85% to 90% of which are singletons, and roughly a quarter rests with the top ten. Germline V gives CDR1 SGHTA, CDR2 FQGTGA. The V end lost 1 base, the J end lost 6 bases, and 16 bases lay between the germline ends. The CDR3 is 15 amino acids. This chain joins TRBV7-3 and TRBJ2-7, with D possibly TRBD1 on 6 matching bases. Source material: peripheral blood. The source is a human donor in a cohort sampled during active COVID-19. The CDR3 spells CASSLIGQGSGEQYF. CDR3 bases: TGTGCCAGCAGCTTAATCGGCCAGGGGTCCGGCGAGCAGTACTTC. Looking up the rest from reference TRBV7-3 and TRBJ2-7 gives the full variable domain: GAGVSQTPSNKVTEKGKYVELRCDPISGHTALYWYRQSLGQGPEFLIYFQGTGAADDSGLPNDRFFAVRPEGSVSTLKIQRTERGDSAVYLCASSLIGQGSGEQYFGPGTRLTVT.